One T cell receptor (beta chain) is described in this entry. The sample is drawn from a study of blood T cell repertoires in COVID-19. At the level of the study: Spain, Italy and the United States supplied samples that represented acute and convalescent COVID-19. In each case, the material was cDNA or gDNA derived from T cells, B-cell-depleted T cells, or PBMCs.

CDR1 and CDR2 (germline): GTSNPN, SVGIG (reference sequence). The CDR3 loop spans 13 amino acids. Trimming left V 5 bases short and J 0 bases short, with 10 bases between. Produced via immunoSEQ multiplex PCR; TCRdb's table is partial and in-frame only. The sample holds some 500,000 clones, about 89% seen once. The receptor was isolated from a woman aged 45-59 years with COVID-19, enrolled during active disease. The sequenced material came from peripheral blood. The chain couples TRBV30 to TRBJ1-1; unclear D gene. CDR3 protein: CAWDGRLNTEAFF. The CDR3 bases are TGTGCCTGGGACGGCAGGCTGAACACTGAAGCTTTCTTT. Based on the CDR3 plus reference TRBV30 and TRBJ1-1, the full variable domain is SQTIHQWPATLVQPVGSPLSLECTVEGTSNPNLYWYRQAAGRGLQLLFYSVGIGQISSEVPQNLSASRPQDRQFILSSKKLLLSDSGFYLCAWDGRLNTEAFFGQGTRLTVV.